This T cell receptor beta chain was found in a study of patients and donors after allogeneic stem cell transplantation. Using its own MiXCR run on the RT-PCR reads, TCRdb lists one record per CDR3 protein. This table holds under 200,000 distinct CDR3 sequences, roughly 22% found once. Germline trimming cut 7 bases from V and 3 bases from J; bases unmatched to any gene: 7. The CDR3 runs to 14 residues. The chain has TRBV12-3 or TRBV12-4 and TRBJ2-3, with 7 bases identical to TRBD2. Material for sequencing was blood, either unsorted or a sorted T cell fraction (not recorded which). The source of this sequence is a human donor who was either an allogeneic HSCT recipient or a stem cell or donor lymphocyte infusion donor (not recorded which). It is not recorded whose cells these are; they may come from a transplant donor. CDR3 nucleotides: TGTGCCAGCACCCCCGGACTAGGGACAGATACGCAGTATTTT. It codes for CASTPGLGTDTQYF.